Listed below are T cell receptor beta chains from one sample, sequenced in a study of OX40 agonist ivuxolimab in advanced cancers. TCRdb's table, derived via immunoSEQ multiplex PCR, lists solely in-frame clones and lacks some. This table holds fewer than 25,000 clones, roughly 83% found once. Here the sequenced sample was CD4+ or CD8+ T cells sorted from blood, taken in a trial of the OX40 agonist ivuxolimab. These receptor sequences come from an adult with an advanced solid tumor such as melanoma, head and neck, liver or kidney cancer. Both conserved end residues are part of each CDR3. A D gene is named only where the DNA matches it firmly. Clone size is stated in some rows and not others, as once, few, many or a class when expanded.

d_gene	j_gene	abundance	v_gene	CDR3nt	CDR3aa
.	TRBJ2-3	.	TRBV9	TGTGCCAGCAGCCCGGGACCAAACACAGATACGCAGTATTTT	CASSPGPNTDTQYF
.	TRBJ2-3	.	TRBV7-2	TGTGCCAGCAGGTTTAGCCTAACCCGCACAGATACGCAGTATTTT	CASRFSLTRTDTQYF
.	TRBJ2-7	.	TRBV28	TGTGCCAGCAAAGGGGGCTACGAGCAGTACTTC	CASKGGYEQYF
TRBD2	TRBJ2-3	medium-sized	TRBV27	TGTGCCAGCAGTTTCGGGAGGCCAGATACGCAGTATTTT	CASSFGRPDTQYF
.	TRBJ1-3	.	TRBV5-6	TGTGCCAGCAGCTTGGGAGAGGGGCCCGGAAACACCATATATTTT	CASSLGEGPGNTIYF
.	TRBJ2-7	few	TRBV6-1	TGTGCCAGCAGTGAAGAAAGATACTACGAGCAGTACTTC	CASSEERYYEQYF
TRBD1	TRBJ2-3	.	TRBV5-6	TGTGCCAGCAGCTTGGACAGGACAGGTACGCAGTATTTT	CASSLDRTGTQYF
.	TRBJ2-7	.	TRBV7-2	TGTGCCAGCAGCTTAGATTCCGACTACGAGCAGTACTTC	CASSLDSDYEQYF
.	TRBJ2-5	.	TRBV7-9	TGTGCCAGCAGCTTAGATGGGACCCAGTACTTC	CASSLDGTQYF
TRBD2	TRBJ2-3	.	TRBV28	TGTGCCAGCAGTCCAACTAGCGCCACAGATACGCAGTATTTT	CASSPTSATDTQYF
.	TRBJ2-7	.	TRBV6-5	TGTGCCAGCAGCCTTAGTGGGGGCAGCTCCTACGAGCAGTACTTC	CASSLSGGSSYEQYF
.	TRBJ1-4	.	TRBV25-1	TGTGCCAGCGGGAGCGGGGTTGGAAAACTGTTTTTT	CASGSGVGKLFF
.	TRBJ2-7	.	TRBV30	TGTGCCTGGAGTGGGCCGGACAACTCCTACGAGCAGTACTTC	CAWSGPDNSYEQYF
.	TRBJ2-7	.	TRBV4-1	TGCGCCAGCAGCCAAACAGGGTACGAGCAGTACTTC	CASSQTGYEQYF
TRBD1	TRBJ1-5	.	TRBV28	TGTGCCAGCAGTCCGTCCGGGACAGGGGGCGCTTTCAATCAGCCCCAGCATTTT	CASSPSGTGGAFNQPQHF
TRBD1	TRBJ2-7	.	TRBV5-5	TGTGCCAGCAGCTCCTGGACAGGGTCCTACGAGCAGTACTTC	CASSSWTGSYEQYF
.	TRBJ2-7	.	TRBV5-1	TGCGCCAGCAGCTATATGACCAGGCGGGGTGAAGAGCAGTACTTC	CASSYMTRRGEEQYF
.	TRBJ1-5	once	TRBV19	TGTGCCAGTAGTATGGTACAACTTCAGCCCCAGCATTTT	CASSMVQLQPQHF
.	TRBJ2-2	.	TRBV9	TGTGCCAGCAGCGCACCCGGTGCGGCCGCCGGGGAGCTGTTTTTT	CASSAPGAAAGELFF
.	TRBJ2-7	.	TRBV30	TGTGCCTGGGGGCTCGGCGCTTACGAGCAGTACTTC	CAWGLGAYEQYF